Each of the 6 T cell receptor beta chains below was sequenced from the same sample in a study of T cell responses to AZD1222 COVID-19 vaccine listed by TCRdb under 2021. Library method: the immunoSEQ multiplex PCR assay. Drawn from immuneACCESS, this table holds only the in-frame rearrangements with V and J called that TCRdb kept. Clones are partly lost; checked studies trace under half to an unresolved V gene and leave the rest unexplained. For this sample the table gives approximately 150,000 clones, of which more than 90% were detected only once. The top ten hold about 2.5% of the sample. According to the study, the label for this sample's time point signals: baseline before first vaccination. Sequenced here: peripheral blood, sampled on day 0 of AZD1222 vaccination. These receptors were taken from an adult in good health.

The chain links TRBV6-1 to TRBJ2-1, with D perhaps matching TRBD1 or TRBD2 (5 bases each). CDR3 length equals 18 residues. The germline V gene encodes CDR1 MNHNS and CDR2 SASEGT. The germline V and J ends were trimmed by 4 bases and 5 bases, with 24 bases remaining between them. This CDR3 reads CASSARSFPGLGDNEQFF. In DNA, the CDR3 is TGTGCCAGCAGTGCGCGTTCCTTCCCGGGGCTGGGAGACAATGAGCAGTTCTTC.

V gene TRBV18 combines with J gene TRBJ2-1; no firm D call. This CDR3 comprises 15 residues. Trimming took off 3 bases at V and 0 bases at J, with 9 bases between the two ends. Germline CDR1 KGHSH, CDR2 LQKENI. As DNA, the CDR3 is TGTGCCAGCTCACCCGAAGGAAACTCCTACAATGAGCAGTTCTTC. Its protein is CASSPEGNSYNEQFF. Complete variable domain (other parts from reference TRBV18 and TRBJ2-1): NAGVMQNPRHLVRRRGQEARLRCSPMKGHSHVYWYRQLPEEGLKFMVYLQKENIIDESGMPKERFSAEFPKEGPSILRIQQVVRGDSAAYFCASSPEGNSYNEQFFGPGTRLTVL.

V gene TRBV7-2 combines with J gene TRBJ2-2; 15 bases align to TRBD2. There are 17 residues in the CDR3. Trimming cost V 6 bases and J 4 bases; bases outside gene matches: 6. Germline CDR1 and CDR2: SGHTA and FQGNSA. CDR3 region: CASRGRGLAGGTGELFF. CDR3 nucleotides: TGTGCCAGCAGAGGCAGGGGACTAGCGGGAGGCACCGGGGAGCTGTTTTTT. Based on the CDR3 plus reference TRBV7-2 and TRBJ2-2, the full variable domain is GAGVSQSPSNKVTEKGKDVELRCDPISGHTALYWYRQSLGQGLEFLIYFQGNSAPDKSGLPSDRFSAERTGGSVSTLTIQRTQQEDSAVYLCASRGRGLAGGTGELFFGEGSRLTVL.

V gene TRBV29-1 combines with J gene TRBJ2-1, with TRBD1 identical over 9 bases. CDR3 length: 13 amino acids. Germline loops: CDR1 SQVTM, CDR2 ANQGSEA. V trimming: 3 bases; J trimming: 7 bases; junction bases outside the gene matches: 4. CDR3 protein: CSVETGGWNEQFF. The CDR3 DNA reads TGCAGCGTTGAGACAGGGGGTTGGAATGAGCAGTTCTTC.

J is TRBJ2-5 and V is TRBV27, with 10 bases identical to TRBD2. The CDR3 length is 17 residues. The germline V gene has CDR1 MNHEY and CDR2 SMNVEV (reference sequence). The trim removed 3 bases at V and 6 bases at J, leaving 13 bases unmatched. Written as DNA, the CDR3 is TGTGCCAGCAGTTTGGGTCTAGCGGGAGCTGATTTGAAGACCCAGTACTTC. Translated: CASSLGLAGADLKTQYF.

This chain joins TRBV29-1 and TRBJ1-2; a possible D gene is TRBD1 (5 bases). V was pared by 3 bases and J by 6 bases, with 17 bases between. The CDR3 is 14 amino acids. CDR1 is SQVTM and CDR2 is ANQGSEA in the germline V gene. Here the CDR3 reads CSVDGQGRSDGYTF. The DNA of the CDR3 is TGCAGCGTTGATGGGCAGGGTCGATCGGATGGCTACACCTTC. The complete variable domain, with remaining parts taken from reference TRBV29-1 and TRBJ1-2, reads SAVISQKPSRDICQRGTSLTIQCQVDSQVTMMFWYRQQPGQSLTLIATANQGSEATYESGFVIDKFPISRPNLTFSTLTVSNMSPEDSSIYLCSVDGQGRSDGYTFGSGTRLTVV.